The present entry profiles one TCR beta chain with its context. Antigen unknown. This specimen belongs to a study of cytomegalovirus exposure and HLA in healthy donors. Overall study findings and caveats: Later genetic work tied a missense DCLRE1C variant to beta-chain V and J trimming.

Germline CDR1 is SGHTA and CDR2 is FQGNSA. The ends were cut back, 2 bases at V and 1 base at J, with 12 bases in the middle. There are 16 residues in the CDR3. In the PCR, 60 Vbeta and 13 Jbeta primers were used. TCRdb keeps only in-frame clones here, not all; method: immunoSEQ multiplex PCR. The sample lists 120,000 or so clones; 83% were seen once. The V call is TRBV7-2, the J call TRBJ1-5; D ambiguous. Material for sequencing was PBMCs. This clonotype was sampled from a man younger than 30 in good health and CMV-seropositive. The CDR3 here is CASSLSGGVSNQPQHF. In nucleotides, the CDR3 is TGTGCCAGCAGCTTAAGTGGAGGTGTGAGCAATCAGCCCCAGCATTTT.